This TCR beta chain stems from a study of T cell responses to AZD1222 COVID-19 vaccine. Findings and limits, study-wide: Nearly half of unique spike-specific TCRs reportedly avoided B.1.351 and B.1.1.7 mutated regions. Only a handful of individuals given AZD1222 were seropositive at baseline.

Libraries were prepared by immunoSEQ multiplex PCR; TCRdb keeps only in-frame clonotypes and omits some of them. The sample lists tens of thousands of clones; 80% to 90% were seen once. On this clone: Its antigen is not identified.

Specimen: peripheral blood, collected 28 days after the second AZD1222 dose. The origin of this receptor is an adult who received the AZD1222 COVID-19 vaccine.

The CDR3 region is CASSTSRRLAVYNEQFF. The CDR3 DNA follows: TGTGCCAGCAGCACTTCCCGAAGGCTAGCCGTCTACAATGAGCAGTTCTTC. The chain employs TRBV5-4 and TRBJ2-1; tentatively, D is TRBD2 (5 bases). The CDR3 is made up of 17 amino acids. Looked up from germline, CDR1 is SGHNT and CDR2 is YYREEE (reference sequence). Trimming stripped 4 bases from V and 3 bases from J, with 20 bases between.